The 27 T cell receptor beta chains presented below share a single source sample, sequenced in a study of CD8 T cells in ankylosing spondylitis. No antigen is known for these receptors. Each CDR3 protein is one row after TCRdb ran MiXCR on the 5' RACE reads. Found here are approximately 550,000 distinct CDR3 sequences, roughly 13% of them singletons; the top ten hold approximately 7%. Study conclusions and caveats: Characteristic of ankylosing spondylitis blood, it appeared, was a TCR beta motif comprising about eight highly homologous variants.

The sequencing sample was made of blood, either unsorted or a sorted T cell fraction (not recorded which). All receptors come from a male donor with ankylosing spondylitis.

The V and J genes are TRBV10-2 and TRBJ2-1; D gene ambiguous. Germline CDR1 and CDR2: WSHSY and SAAADI. This CDR3 contains 15 residues. The ends were cut back, 0 bases at V and 0 bases at J, with 6 bases in the middle. The CDR3 coding sequence is TGCGCCAGCAGTGAGTCGTCACACTCCTACAATGAGCAGTTCTTC. Residues: CASSESSHSYNEQFF.

This clonotype was seen repeatedly, ten times or more. V gene TRBV5-1 combines with J gene TRBJ2-5; tentatively, D is TRBD2 (5 bases). The ends were cut back, 3 bases at V and 0 bases at J, with 18 bases in the middle. CDR1 SGHRS and CDR2 YFSETQ come from the germline V gene. This CDR3 is built from 17 residues. The CDR3 DNA sequence: TGCGCCAGCAGCTCCTGGGGAGATGGCGGATACCAAGAGACCCAGTACTTC. Its translation is CASSSWGDGGYQETQYF. Full variable domain (missing parts from reference TRBV5-1 and TRBJ2-5): KAGVTQTPRYLIKTRGQQVTLSCSPISGHRSVSWYQQTPGQGLQFLFEYFSETQRNKGNFPGRFSGRQFSNSRSEMNVSTLELGDSALYLCASSSWGDGGYQETQYFGPGTRLLVL.

The chain employs TRBV11-2 and TRBJ2-1, with D maybe TRBD2 (6 bases). The CDR3 spans 17 residues. V was pared by 1 base and J by 6 bases, with 19 bases between. CDR1 is SGHAT, CDR2 FQNNGV, per germline. CDR3 DNA sequence: TGTGCCAGCAGCTTAGGCTCGGGACGGGAGTCTCTCAATGAGCAGTTCTTC. Translation gives CASSLGSGRESLNEQFF.

Ten or more counts support this clonotype. The rearrangement uses TRBV12-3 or TRBV12-4 and TRBJ2-5; D is perhaps TRBD2 (5 bases). Trimming took 11 bases from V and 0 from J, leaving 10 bases between them. CDR3 length: 12 residues. In nucleotides, the CDR3 is TGTGCCTCTTCGGGGAACCAAGAGACCCAGTACTTC. It codes for CASSGNQETQYF.

This clonotype has just a few counts. This chain links TRBV6-2 or TRBV6-3 with TRBJ2-7; D is perhaps TRBD1 (6 bases). With 2 bases removed from V and 0 bases from J, the gap between germline ends came to 14 bases. This CDR3 region has 16 residues. Per the germline V gene, CDR1 is MNHEY and CDR2 is SVGEGT. The CDR3 sequence: CASSYGPGQISYEQYF. The CDR3 nucleotides are TGTGCCAGCAGTTACGGTCCGGGACAAATCTCCTACGAGCAGTACTTC.

In its sample, this clonotype was seen a few times. V is TRBV15 and J is TRBJ1-5; D uncertain. The CDR3 contains 13 residues. Trimming stripped 5 bases from V and 2 bases from J, with 7 bases between. The germline gives CDR1 LNHNV, CDR2 YYDKDF (reference sequence). The CDR3 spells CATSQHGNQPQHF. For the CDR3, the DNA is TGTGCCACCAGCCAACATGGCAATCAGCCCCAGCATTTT. Full variable domain (outside the CDR3, taken from reference TRBV15 and TRBJ1-5): DAMVIQNPRYQVTQFGKPVTLSCSQTLNHNVMYWYQQKSSQAPKLLFHYYDKDFNNEADTPDNFQSRRPNTSFCFLDIRSPGLGDTAMYLCATSQHGNQPQHFGDGTRLSIL.

By frequency in the sample, this clonotype is medium-sized (0.01 to 0.1%). The V gene is TRBV5-1, the J gene TRBJ2-1, with D possibly being TRBD2 (5 bases). This CDR3 contains 13 residues. CDR1 SGHRS and CDR2 YFSETQ come from the germline V gene. The V end lost 5 bases, the J end lost 5 bases, and 11 bases lay between the germline ends. The CDR3: CASRRTPDNEQFF. The CDR3 DNA reads TGCGCCAGCAGGAGGACTCCGGACAATGAGCAGTTCTTC.

In this sample, this clonotype turned up a few times. The chain joins TRBV7-2 to TRBJ2-1; the match to TRBD2 covers 12 bases. Trimming at V came to 3 bases and at J to 9 bases, leaving 9 bases not matched to a gene. Germline V gene data show CDR1 as SGHTA and CDR2 as FQGNSA. There are 16 residues in the CDR3. CDR3 protein: CASSFIPSGRAGEQFF. The DNA for the CDR3 is TGTGCCAGCAGCTTCATCCCTAGCGGGAGGGCTGGTGAGCAGTTCTTC.

This clonotype showed up many times. The chain employs TRBV7-8 and TRBJ2-1; a weak D match, TRBD2 (5 bases). Germline CDR1 SGHVS, CDR2 FQNEAQ. This CDR3 is 14 amino acids long. Between the trimmed V and J ends, which lost 4 bases and 4 bases, there was a span of 11 bases. CDR3 bases: TGTGCCAGCAGCTACCTTAGCGTATACAATGAGCAGTTCTTC. Its protein product is CASSYLSVYNEQFF.

The rearrangement links TRBV5-1 to TRBJ2-2; D remains unclear. The CDR3 loop spans 14 amino acids. Germline V CDR1 and CDR2: SGHRS, YFSETQ. The V end lost 6 bases, the J end lost 0 bases, and 9 bases lay between the germline ends. CDR3 in DNA: TGCGCCAGCATCCTGGGAACGAACACCGGGGAGCTGTTTTTT. It translates to CASILGTNTGELFF.

The rearrangement links TRBV10-2 to TRBJ1-1; maybe TRBD1 (6 bases). The V gene's germline CDR1 is WSHSY and CDR2 SAAADI. The CDR3 contains 15 residues. V shed 0 bases and J shed 3 bases, with 11 bases lying between them. CDR3 region: CASSESPGAYTEAFF. The CDR3 DNA reads TGCGCCAGCAGTGAGTCTCCAGGGGCCTACACTGAAGCTTTCTTT.

This clonotype was detected a few times. The V gene is TRBV12-3 or TRBV12-4, the J gene TRBJ2-5, with a tentative D call TRBD2 (6 bases). V shed 6 bases and J shed 8 bases, with 10 bases lying between them. The CDR3 has 11 amino acids. The CDR3 here is CASSYAGTQYF. CDR3 DNA sequence: TGTGCCAGCAGCTACGCGGGAACCCAGTACTTC.

This clonotype has a handful of counts. The chain recombines TRBV3-1 with TRBJ2-4; a weak D match, TRBD2 (5 bases). There are 17 residues in the CDR3. V was trimmed by 8 bases and J by 8 bases, leaving 28 bases between them. Germline V lookup: CDR1 LGHDT, CDR2 YNNKEL (reference sequence). CDR3 nucleotides: TGTGCCAGCGCTGTGGTTCGGGGAAGAGGTGCGGTAGACATTCAGTACTTC. Translation gives CASAVVRGRGAVDIQYF. Together with reference TRBV3-1 and TRBJ2-4, the CDR3 gives the full variable domain: DTAVSQTPKYLVTQMGNDKSIKCEQNLGHDTMYWYKQDSKKFLKIMFSYNNKELIINETVPNRFSPKSPDKAHLNLHINSLELGDSAVYFCASAVVRGRGAVDIQYFGAGTRLSVL.

The chain employs TRBV12-3 or TRBV12-4 and TRBJ1-3, with D perhaps TRBD1 (6 bases). This CDR3 comprises 15 residues. Between the trimmed V and J ends, which lost 4 bases and 4 bases, there was a span of 14 bases. The CDR3 DNA reads as TGTGCCAGCAGTTGGGGGCCCGCAAACGGAAACACCATATATTTT. Its protein product is CASSWGPANGNTIYF.

This clonotype showed up just a few times. The chain combines TRBV9 with TRBJ1-6; the D gene is possibly TRBD1 (5 bases). This CDR3 is built from 13 residues. The germline CDR1 and CDR2 sequences are SGDLS and YYNGEE. Deletions cut 0 bases from V and 11 bases from J, with 9 bases between. As DNA, the CDR3 is TGTGCCAGCAGCGTAGGGACACTACCACCCCTCCACTTT. Translation: CASSVGTLPPLHF. The whole variable domain, remainder taken from reference TRBV9 and TRBJ1-6, is DSGVTQTPKHLITATGQRVTLRCSPRSGDLSVYWYQQSLDQGLQFLIQYYNGEERAKGNILERFSAQQFPDLHSELNLSSLELGDSALYFCASSVGTLPPLHFGNGTRLTVT.

The chain combines TRBV20-1 with TRBJ2-1; 9 bases match TRBD1. The CDR3 consists of 16 residues. Unmatched junction bases numbered 10, after V lost 6 bases and J lost 1 base. Germline V gives CDR1 DFQATT, CDR2 SNEGSKA (reference sequence). CDR3 residues: CSARPWGQGSYNEQFF. As DNA, the CDR3 is TGCAGTGCCCGACCCTGGGGACAGGGATCCTACAATGAGCAGTTCTTC.

This clonotype showed up just a few times. The chain joins TRBV25-1 to TRBJ2-5, with a weak D call TRBD2 (7 bases). CDR3 length: 16 amino acids. Germline CDR1 reads MGHDK; CDR2 reads SYGVNS. The V and J ends lost 6 bases and 0 bases respectively, with 17 bases between them. The CDR3 DNA follows: TGTGCCAGCAGGACTTGGGAGGGGGTGTACCAAGAGACCCAGTACTTC. Amino acids: CASRTWEGVYQETQYF. Using reference TRBV25-1 and TRBJ2-5 for the parts outside the CDR3, the full variable domain is EADIYQTPRYLVIGTGKKITLECSQTMGHDKMYWYQQDPGMELHLIHYSYGVNSTEKGDLSSESTVSRIRTEHFPLTLESARPSHTSQYLCASRTWEGVYQETQYFGPGTRLLVL.

Only a few counts were recorded for this clonotype. This chain connects TRBV2 to TRBJ2-1; 10 nucleotides agree with TRBD2. V lost 8 bases to trimming and J lost 7 bases; unmatched junction nucleotides: 8. The CDR3 length is 14 residues. Germline V lookup: CDR1 SNHLY, CDR2 FYNNEI. The CDR3 spells CASREGLATNEQFF. Written as DNA, the CDR3 is TGTGCCAGCCGGGAGGGACTAGCGACAAATGAGCAGTTCTTC. The entire variable domain, with the rest obtained from reference TRBV2 and TRBJ2-1, is as follows: EPEVTQTPSHQVTQMGQEVILRCVPISNHLYFYWYRQILGQKVEFLVSFYNNEISEKSEIFDDQFSVERPDGSNFTLKIRSTKLEDSAMYFCASREGLATNEQFFGPGTRLTVL.

The chain employs TRBV7-9 and TRBJ1-5; 7 nucleotides align to TRBD1. CDR3 length: 15 amino acids. The ends lost 2 bases at V and 7 bases at J; junction bases unmatched: 8. Germline loops: CDR1 SEHNR, CDR2 FQNEAQ (reference sequence). The chain's CDR3 is CASSLYLGGWQPQHF. CDR3 sequence (DNA): TGTGCCAGCAGCTTATACCTAGGGGGCTGGCAGCCCCAGCATTTT. The full variable domain, with the rest looked up from reference TRBV7-9 and TRBJ1-5, is DTGVSQNPRHKITKRGQNVTFRCDPISEHNRLYWYRQTLGQGPEFLTYFQNEAQLEKSRLLSDRFSAERPKGSFSTLEIQRTEQGDSAMYLCASSLYLGGWQPQHFGDGTRLSIL.

The chain employs TRBV29-1 and TRBJ1-3; 7 nucleotides match TRBD1. V dropped 7 bases and J dropped 4; count of bases not matched to a gene: 7. Looked up from germline, CDR1 is SQVTM and CDR2 is ANQGSEA. The CDR3 contains 13 residues. CDR3 DNA sequence: TGCAGCGCCAAGGGGGCTGGAGGAAACACCATATATTTT. It yields the protein CSAKGAGGNTIYF.

This clonotype is a singleton in its sample. For the CDR3, the DNA is TGTGCCAGCAGTGATCTAGGGGCGCAGGAAAAACTGTTTTTT. This gives the protein CASSDLGAQEKLFF. The rearrangement uses TRBV6-1 and TRBJ1-4, with D possibly matching TRBD1 (5 bases). CDR1 MNHNS and CDR2 SASEGT come from the germline V gene. With 3 bases removed from V and 8 bases from J, the gap between germline ends came to 13 bases. This CDR3 has 14 amino acids.

This clonotype was detected ten times or more. The V gene is TRBV24-1, the J gene TRBJ2-7; TRBD2 agrees at 13 bases. V was clipped by 3 bases and J by 2 bases; unmatched bases: 3. The CDR3 is made up of 16 amino acids. Germline values: CDR1 KGHDR, CDR2 SFDVKD. The CDR3 is CATSDPGTSGTYEQYV. CDR3 coding DNA: TGTGCCACCAGTGATCCAGGGACTAGCGGGACCTACGAGCAGTACGTC.

This clonotype was seen just once. The V call is TRBV27, the J call TRBJ2-3; D might be TRBD1 or TRBD2, each matching 7 bases. In germline, CDR1 is MNHEY, CDR2 SMNVEV (reference sequence). Trimming stripped 6 bases from V and 6 bases from J, with 34 bases between. This CDR3 comprises 20 residues. The CDR3 region is CASSTYGGFRGGPSGDTQYF. CDR3 nucleotides: TGTGCCAGCAGCACCTATGGAGGTTTCAGGGGGGGCCCTTCGGGGGATACGCAGTATTTT.

This clonotype was counted a few times. This chain uses TRBV10-3 with TRBJ1-3; possible D gene TRBD1, 5 bases. CDR1 is ENHRY and CDR2 is SYGVKD in the germline V gene. Trimming removed 6 bases from V and 0 bases from J, with 12 bases in between. The CDR3 is 15 residues long. CDR3 DNA sequence: TGTGCCATCAGAGGGACCACTTACTCTGGAAACACCATATATTTT. This codes for CAIRGTTYSGNTIYF.

The table lists this clonotype with a few counts. The chain links TRBV20-1 to TRBJ2-7; D is tentatively TRBD1 or TRBD2 (6 bases each). Trimming stripped 7 bases from V and 0 bases from J, with 19 bases between. The germline gives CDR1 DFQATT, CDR2 SNEGSKA (reference sequence). CDR3 length equals 15 residues. DNA for the CDR3: TGCAGTGGCATTGACGGGGGACAAGCCTCCTACGAGCAGTACTTC. It specifies CSGIDGGQASYEQYF.

This chain connects TRBV4-2 to TRBJ1-1, with a possible D match to TRBD1 (5 bases). Germline CDR1 LGHNA, CDR2 YNFKEQ. The V and J ends lost 0 bases and 4 bases respectively, with 15 bases between them. The CDR3 runs 16 residues. CDR3 in amino acids: CASSQDRGWGGTEAFF. The CDR3 bases are TGTGCCAGCAGCCAAGATAGGGGATGGGGGGGCACTGAAGCTTTCTTT.

The CDR3 spells CASSLSGRAFPFPGEQYV. CDR3 DNA: TGTGCCAGCAGTTTATCGGGCCGTGCTTTCCCTTTTCCTGGCGAGCAGTACGTC. The V gene is TRBV27, the J gene TRBJ2-7, with D uncertain. This CDR3 is 18 amino acids long. Trimming pared 0 bases from V and 6 bases from J, leaving 24 bases between. Per germline, CDR1 MNHEY and CDR2 SMNVEV (reference sequence).